The subject of this entry is one T cell receptor (beta chain). Its antigen is currently unknown. The sample comes from a study of vaccination effects on CD4 cells after COVID-19. Study in general: Viral peptide pool expansion of antigen-specific CD4+ T cells preceded sequencing in the ViraFEST assay. Study-wide results and caveats: After vaccination, at late timepoints, clones induced by infection and by vaccine contracted markedly.

This table comes from immunoSEQ multiplex PCR, and its TCRdb copy is limited to in-frame clones, with some not included. The data contain fewer than 60,000 clones, under 85% of them singletons. The CDR3 loop spans 15 amino acids. V was clipped by 0 bases and J by 8 bases; unmatched bases: 7. The germline gives CDR1 MNHNS, CDR2 SASEGT. Subsequent to a culture period of about nine days, CD4+ T cells were isolated. Vaccine administered to participants consisted of two doses of either BNT162b2 or mRNA-1273. The authors exchanged half the medium for IL-2 medium on days 3 and 7. The V gene is TRBV6-1, the J gene TRBJ1-2, with 9 bases fitting TRBD1. Material: CD4+ T cells from PBMCs cultured without peptide, obtained after COVID-19 vaccination. The sequence was obtained from a human donor who received a COVID-19 vaccine. The CDR3 DNA follows: TGTGCCAGCAGTGAAGCGCTACAGGGGGCAGGGGGCTACACCTTC. Its translation is CASSEALQGAGGYTF.